This note documents a single TCR beta chain sequence. The clone's antigen remains unknown. Per-base quality was not reported, and no clone a single base away is much larger than it. The sample's time point label, in plain terms: pre-sensitization, week 0. The treatment or condition label, read with the paper, signifies: therapeutic diphenylcyclopropenone sensitization with weekly scalp DPC. At each patch-test visit, blood was drawn before the patch test was applied. Patients were considered eligible if aged 18 to 70, diagnosed with alopecia and deemed suitable for DPC therapy, and patients were excluded if pregnant. Total RNA was extracted from unfractionated whole blood collected in Tempus Blood RNA tubes. The data derive from a study of human T cells and chemical hapten exposure (dated by TCRdb to about 2021). In the study overall: For sensitization, 2% DPC in acetone was applied to an approximately 2 cm by approximately 2 cm area of upper inner arm skin. Libraries were combined into a pool for sequencing, and differences in TCR yield between samples came mainly from small differences in library volumes within the pool. Roughly 30 alopecia patients provided blood for TCR sequencing at one to four time points (pre-sensitization, 2, 6 and 24 weeks). Patients additionally received weekly therapeutic DPC doses to the scalp throughout the approximately 24-week study period. In alopecia patients, the study followed how the peripheral blood TCR repertoire changed in vivo over primary and secondary sensitization to diphenylcyclopropenone (DPC), a hapten. The mostly female patient cohort included alopecia areata with under or over 50% scalp involvement, alopecia totalis and alopecia universalis. Patch testing was done on the upper back using Finn chambers containing 0.01% DPC, and results were scored after 6 days according to International Contact Dermatitis Research Group standards. Blood was sampled from patients pre-sensitization (week 0) and at 2, 6 and about 24 weeks after DPC sensitization. Beyond this particular receptor, the publication reports: All patients had alopecia, a presumed autoimmune disease, so their immune response might differ from that of healthy individuals. Compared with pre-sensitization or healthy control sets, expanded TCRs formed significantly more large CDR3 similarity clusters, which is consistent with antigen-driven responses. The number of TCRs above 1 in 1000 frequency did not change with DPC sensitization; there was no evidence of global repertoire structure alterations. After repeated subsampling, the strength of the expansion versus patch-test correlation and the threshold at which it became significant changed. Patch test score was positively correlated with the number of PT1 expanded TCRs, with significance at thresholds 8, 16 and 32 but not at 4.

Library method: RACE. For sequencing, a NextSeq 500 was employed. Library preparation attached unique molecular identifiers to individual cDNA molecules for quantitative, reproducible TCR counting. For every blood RNA sample, sequencing covered both the TCR alpha and TCR beta chains. The paper's data handling went like this. A median of around 100,000 TCRs per sample was observed, with a range of about 20,000 to 700,000. The Decombinator software suite was used to annotate V, J and CDR3 in the TCR reads. For PS versus PT1 abundance plots, all samples were subsampled to the same number of TCRs (28,000). TCRs were defined as expanded if absent before sensitization and observed at least eight times at the 2-week time point. TCRdb ran its own pipeline on the public reads, namely fastp trimming at Q25 and MiXCR clone calling, and kept in-frame beta chains. Each entry merges the rows of one CDR3 protein and shows their most common DNA and genes. TCRdb, not the authors, supplied the V and J calls. This sample has fewer than 200,000 distinct CDR3 sequences in its table, and roughly 30% of those were observed once. Clones ranked in the top ten supply nearly 3% of the sample.

The trim is 1 base for V and 0 bases for J, with a gap of 8 bases between the germline ends. The germline V gene (reference sequence) specifies SEHNR as CDR1 and FQNEAQ as CDR2. Including cysteine and phenylalanine, the CDR3 has 15 amino acids. The DNA shown is the 45-base CDR3, in frame from base 1. The rearrangement combines TRBV7-9 with TRBJ2-3, with the D segment identity uncertain. The TCR sequence derives from a woman in her thirties with alopecia areata. Some clones in this sample may be carry-over from other donors' samples. Sequenced here: whole blood, sampled in connection with sensitization to the hapten diphenylcyclopropenone (DPC). The DNA sequence is as follows: TGTGCCAGCAGCTTAGTCTCCGGGAGCACAGATACGCAGTATTTT. It translates to CASSLVSGSTDTQYF.